This T cell receptor beta chain was sequenced for a study of shared clonotypes between healthy human individuals. In the study overall: A few men and a couple of women, aged 18 to 49, were donors. Study-wide points: An effect of sequencing depth on clonotype sharing among donors was expected. Across a handful of donors, naive CD4 shared 5% to 6%, naive CD8 around 4%, memory CD4 roughly 2.2%, memory CD8 approximately 0.4%.

Using immunoSEQ multiplex PCR, the repertoire was profiled, and TCRdb retains in-frame clones only, with some absent. The sample lists roughly 1,000,000 clones; roughly 74% were seen once. In regard to this clone: Its target is not known.

The CDR3 totals 15 residues. V dropped 2 bases and J dropped 4 bases, with 14 bases sitting between them. Looked up from germline, CDR1 is MNHEY and CDR2 is SMNVEV (reference sequence). Into CD45RA+ naive and CD45RA-negative memory subsets, the CD4+ cells were split. The J gene is TRBJ1-1, the V gene TRBV27, with D maybe TRBD1 (6 bases). The sequencing input was memory CD4+ T cells from PBMCs. Subset denoted: CD45RA-negative fraction. This clonotype was obtained from a man between 18 and 29 years old in good health. Some clones in this sample may be carry-over from other donors' samples. In DNA, the CDR3 is TGTGCCAGCAGTTTAATCGGCAGGGGACTCACTGAAGCTTTCTTT. Encoded protein: CASSLIGRGLTEAFF.